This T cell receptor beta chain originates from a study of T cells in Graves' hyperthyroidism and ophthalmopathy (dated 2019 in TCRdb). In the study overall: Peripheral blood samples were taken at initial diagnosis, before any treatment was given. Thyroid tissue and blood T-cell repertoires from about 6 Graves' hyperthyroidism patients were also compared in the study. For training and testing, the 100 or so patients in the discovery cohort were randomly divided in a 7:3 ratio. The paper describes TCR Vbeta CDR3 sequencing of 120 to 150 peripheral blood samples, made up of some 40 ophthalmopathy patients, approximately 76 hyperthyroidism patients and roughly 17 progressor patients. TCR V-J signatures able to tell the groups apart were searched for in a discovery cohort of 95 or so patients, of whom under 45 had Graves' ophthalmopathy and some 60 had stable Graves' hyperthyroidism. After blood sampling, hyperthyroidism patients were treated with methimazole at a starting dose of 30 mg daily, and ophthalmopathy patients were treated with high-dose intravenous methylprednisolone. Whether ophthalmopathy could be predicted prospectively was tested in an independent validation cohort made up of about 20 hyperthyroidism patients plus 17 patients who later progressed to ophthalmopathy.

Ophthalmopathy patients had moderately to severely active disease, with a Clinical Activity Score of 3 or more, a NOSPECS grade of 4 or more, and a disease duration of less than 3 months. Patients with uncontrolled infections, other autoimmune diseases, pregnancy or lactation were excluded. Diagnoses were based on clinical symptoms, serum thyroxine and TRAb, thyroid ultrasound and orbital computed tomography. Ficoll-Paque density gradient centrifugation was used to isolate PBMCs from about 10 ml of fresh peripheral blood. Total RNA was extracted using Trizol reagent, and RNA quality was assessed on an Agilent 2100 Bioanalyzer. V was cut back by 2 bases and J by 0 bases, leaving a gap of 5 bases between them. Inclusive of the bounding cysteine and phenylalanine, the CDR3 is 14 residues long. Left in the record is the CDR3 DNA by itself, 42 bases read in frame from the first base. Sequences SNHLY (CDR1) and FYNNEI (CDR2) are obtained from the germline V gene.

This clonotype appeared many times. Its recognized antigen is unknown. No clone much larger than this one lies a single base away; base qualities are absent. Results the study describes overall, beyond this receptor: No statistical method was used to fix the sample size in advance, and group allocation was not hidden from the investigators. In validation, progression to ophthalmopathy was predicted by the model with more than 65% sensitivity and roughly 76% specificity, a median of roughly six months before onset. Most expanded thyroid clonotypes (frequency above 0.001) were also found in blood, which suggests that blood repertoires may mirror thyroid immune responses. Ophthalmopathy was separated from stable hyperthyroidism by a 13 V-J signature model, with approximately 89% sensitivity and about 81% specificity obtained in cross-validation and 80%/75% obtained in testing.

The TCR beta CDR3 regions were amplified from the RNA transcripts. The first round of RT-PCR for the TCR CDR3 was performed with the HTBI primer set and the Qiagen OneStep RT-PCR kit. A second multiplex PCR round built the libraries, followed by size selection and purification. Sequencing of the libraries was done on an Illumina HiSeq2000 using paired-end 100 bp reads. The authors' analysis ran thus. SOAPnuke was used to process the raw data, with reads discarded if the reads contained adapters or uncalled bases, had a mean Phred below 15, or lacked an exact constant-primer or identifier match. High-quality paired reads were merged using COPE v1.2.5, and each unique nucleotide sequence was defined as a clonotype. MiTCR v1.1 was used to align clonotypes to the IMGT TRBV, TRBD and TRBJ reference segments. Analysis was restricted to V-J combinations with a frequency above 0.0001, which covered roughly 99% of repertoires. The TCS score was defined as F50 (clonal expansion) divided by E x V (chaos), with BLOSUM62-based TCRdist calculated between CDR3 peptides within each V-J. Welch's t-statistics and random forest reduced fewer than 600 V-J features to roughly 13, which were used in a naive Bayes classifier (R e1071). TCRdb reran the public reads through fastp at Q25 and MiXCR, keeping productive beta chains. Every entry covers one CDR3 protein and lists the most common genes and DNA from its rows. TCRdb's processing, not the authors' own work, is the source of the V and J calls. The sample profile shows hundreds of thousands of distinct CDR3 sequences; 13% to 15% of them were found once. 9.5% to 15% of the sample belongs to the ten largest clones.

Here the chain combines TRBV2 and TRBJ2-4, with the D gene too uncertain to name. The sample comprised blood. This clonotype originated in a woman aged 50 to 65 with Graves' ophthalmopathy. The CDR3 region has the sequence CASSERLAKNIQYF. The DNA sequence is TGTGCCAGCAGTGAAAGACTAGCCAAAAACATTCAGTACTTC.